This entry concerns a single TCR beta chain. Its specificity is unknown. The sample originates from a study of cytomegalovirus exposure and HLA in healthy donors. Findings and limits, study-wide: The tendency of first-cohort TCR clusters to co-occur in the roughly 130 validation repertoires emerged from a later analysis.

V was pared by 7 bases and J by 3 bases, with 15 bases between. CDR1 is LNHNV and CDR2 is YYDKDF in the germline V gene (reference sequence). This CDR3 region has 15 residues. Using immunoSEQ multiplex PCR, the repertoire was profiled, and TCRdb retains in-frame clones only, with some absent. The data contain about 64,000 clones, 95% of them singletons. This clonotype originated in a woman aged 18 to 35 in good health and CMV-seropositive. Material for sequencing was PBMCs. The chain links TRBV15 to TRBJ1-4; D perhaps matches TRBD1 (5 bases). The CDR3 reads CATTEGWPANEKLFF. The CDR3 DNA reads TGTGCCACCACGGAGGGGTGGCCGGCTAATGAAAAACTGTTTTTT. Drawing the rest from reference TRBV15 and TRBJ1-4, the complete variable domain is DAMVIQNPRYQVTQFGKPVTLSCSQTLNHNVMYWYQQKSSQAPKLLFHYYDKDFNNEADTPDNFQSRRPNTSFCFLDIRSPGLGDTAMYLCATTEGWPANEKLFFGSGTQLSVL.